The entry below describes one T cell receptor (beta chain). Its specificity is not known. Researchers partitioned CD4+ cells into CD45RA+ naive and CD45RA-negative memory subsets. The data were taken from a study of shared clonotypes between healthy human individuals. Study-wide points: Naive subsets typically showed greater estimated richness than memory subsets.

Profiling relied on immunoSEQ multiplex PCR, and the TCRdb table lists in-frame clones only, not all of them. The data hold about 1.1 million clones, with approximately 77% observed a single time. Trimming cost V 0 bases and J 1 base, with 6 bases left between them. CDR1 and CDR2 from the germline V gene are MNHNS and SASEGT. The CDR3 spans 15 residues. The TCR originated in a man between 18 and 29 years old in good health. Some clones in this sample may be carry-over from other donors' samples. Material for sequencing was memory CD4+ T cells from PBMCs. The sample's subset: CD45RA-negative fraction. The chain uses TRBV6-1 and TRBJ2-2; D ambiguous. CDR3 sequence reads: CASSEAGRNTGELFF. The CDR3, as DNA: TGTGCCAGCAGTGAAGCAGGACGGAACACCGGGGAGCTGTTTTTT.